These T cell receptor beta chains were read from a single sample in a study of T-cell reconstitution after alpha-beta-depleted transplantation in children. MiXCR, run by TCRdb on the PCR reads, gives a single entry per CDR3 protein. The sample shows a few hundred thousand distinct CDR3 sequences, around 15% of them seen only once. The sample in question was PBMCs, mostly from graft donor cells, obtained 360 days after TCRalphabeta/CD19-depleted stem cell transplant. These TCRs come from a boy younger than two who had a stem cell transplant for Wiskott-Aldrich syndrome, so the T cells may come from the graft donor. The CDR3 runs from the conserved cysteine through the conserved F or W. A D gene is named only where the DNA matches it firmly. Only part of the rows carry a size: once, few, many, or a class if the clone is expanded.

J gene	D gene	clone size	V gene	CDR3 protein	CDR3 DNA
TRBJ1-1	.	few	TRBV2	CASSEGGGFTEAFF	TGTGCCAGCAGTGAGGGGGGTGGGTTCACTGAAGCTTTCTTT
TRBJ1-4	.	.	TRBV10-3	CATSGVTNEKLFF	TGTGCCACTTCGGGGGTCACTAATGAAAAACTGTTTTTT
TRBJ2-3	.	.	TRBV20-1	CSARDNGGPEDTQYF	TGCAGTGCTAGAGATAACGGGGGGCCTGAAGATACGCAGTATTTT
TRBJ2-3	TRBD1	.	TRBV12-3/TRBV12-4	CASSFRWTGVTDTQYF	TGTGCCAGCAGTTTCCGCTGGACAGGTGTGACAGATACGCAGTATTTT
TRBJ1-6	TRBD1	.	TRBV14	CASSVRTGNSPLHF	TGTGCCAGCAGCGTAAGGACAGGGAACTCACCCCTCCACTTT
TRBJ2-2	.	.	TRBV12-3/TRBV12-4	CASMGTNTGELFF	TGTGCCAGCATGGGGACGAACACCGGGGAGCTGTTTTTT
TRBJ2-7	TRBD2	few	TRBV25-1	CASSISGRRYEQYF	TGTGCCAGCAGTATCAGCGGGAGGAGGTACGAGCAGTACTTC
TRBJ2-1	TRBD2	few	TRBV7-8	CASSLSWFSAGLAAYNEQFF	TGTGCCAGCAGCTTATCTTGGTTTTCAGCGGGACTAGCGGCCTACAATGAGCAGTTCTTC
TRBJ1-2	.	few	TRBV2	CASSEALRINGYTF	TGTGCCAGCAGTGAAGCGCTACGGATTAATGGCTACACCTTC
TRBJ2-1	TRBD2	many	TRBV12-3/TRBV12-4	CASSFPGTSNEQFF	TGTGCCAGCAGTTTTCCCGGGACTAGCAATGAGCAGTTCTTC